A single T cell receptor beta chain is shown here with its context. This entry belongs to a study of early stage breast cancer tumors. Study details: Each sample averaged around 9.4-fold read coverage.

Here immunoSEQ multiplex PCR was the method, and the copy in TCRdb shows in-frame clones only, minus some. The data hold tens of thousands of clones, with around 80% observed a single time. Germline CDR1 is MNHNS and CDR2 is SASEGT. This CDR3 is 12 amino acids long. Deletions cut 7 bases from V and 7 bases from J, with 13 bases between. This TCR came from a person in their thirties with breast cancer. V and J are TRBV6-1 and TRBJ2-5; tentative D call: TRBD1 (5 bases). Material: blood. CDR3 bases: TGTGCCAGCAAGGGGCCAGAGACGACCCAGTACTTC. Protein: CASKGPETTQYF.